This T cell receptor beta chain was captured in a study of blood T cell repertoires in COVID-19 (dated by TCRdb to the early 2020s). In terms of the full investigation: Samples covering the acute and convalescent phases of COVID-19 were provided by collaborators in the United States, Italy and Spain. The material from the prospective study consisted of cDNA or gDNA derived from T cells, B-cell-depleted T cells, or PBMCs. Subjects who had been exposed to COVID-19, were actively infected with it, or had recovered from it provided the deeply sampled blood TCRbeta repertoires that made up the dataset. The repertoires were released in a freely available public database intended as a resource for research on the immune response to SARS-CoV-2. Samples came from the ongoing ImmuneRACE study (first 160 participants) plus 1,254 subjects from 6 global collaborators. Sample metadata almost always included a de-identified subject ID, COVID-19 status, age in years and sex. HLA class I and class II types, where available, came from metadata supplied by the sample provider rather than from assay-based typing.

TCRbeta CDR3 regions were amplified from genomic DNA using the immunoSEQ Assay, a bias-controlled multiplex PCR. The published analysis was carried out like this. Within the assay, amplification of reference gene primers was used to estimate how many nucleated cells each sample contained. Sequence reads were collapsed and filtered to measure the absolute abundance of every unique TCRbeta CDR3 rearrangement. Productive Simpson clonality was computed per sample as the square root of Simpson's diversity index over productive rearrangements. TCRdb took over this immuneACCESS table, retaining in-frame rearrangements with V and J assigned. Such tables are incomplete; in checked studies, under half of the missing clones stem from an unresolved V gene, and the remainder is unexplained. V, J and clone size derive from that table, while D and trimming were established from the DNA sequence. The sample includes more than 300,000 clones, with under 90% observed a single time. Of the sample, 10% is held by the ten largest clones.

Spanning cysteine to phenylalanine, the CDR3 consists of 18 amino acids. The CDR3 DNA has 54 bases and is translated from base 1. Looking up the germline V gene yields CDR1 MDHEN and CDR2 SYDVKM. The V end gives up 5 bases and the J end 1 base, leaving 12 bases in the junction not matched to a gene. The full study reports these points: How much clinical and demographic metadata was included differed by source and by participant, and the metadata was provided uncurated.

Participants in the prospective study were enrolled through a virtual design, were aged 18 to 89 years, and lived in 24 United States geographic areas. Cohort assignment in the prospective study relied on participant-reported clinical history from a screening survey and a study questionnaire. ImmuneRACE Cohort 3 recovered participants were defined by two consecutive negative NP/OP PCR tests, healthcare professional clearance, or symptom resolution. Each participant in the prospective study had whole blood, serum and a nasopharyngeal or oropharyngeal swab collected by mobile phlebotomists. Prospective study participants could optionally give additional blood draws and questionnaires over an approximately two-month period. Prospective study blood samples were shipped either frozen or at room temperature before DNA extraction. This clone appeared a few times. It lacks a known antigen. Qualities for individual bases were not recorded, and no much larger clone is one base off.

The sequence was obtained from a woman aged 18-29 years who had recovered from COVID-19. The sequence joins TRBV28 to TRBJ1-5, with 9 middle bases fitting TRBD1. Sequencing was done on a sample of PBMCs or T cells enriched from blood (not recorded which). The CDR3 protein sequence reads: CASSPGTGWWSSNQPQHF. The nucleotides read TGTGCCAGCAGTCCCGGGACAGGGTGGTGGTCCAGCAATCAGCCCCAGCATTTT.